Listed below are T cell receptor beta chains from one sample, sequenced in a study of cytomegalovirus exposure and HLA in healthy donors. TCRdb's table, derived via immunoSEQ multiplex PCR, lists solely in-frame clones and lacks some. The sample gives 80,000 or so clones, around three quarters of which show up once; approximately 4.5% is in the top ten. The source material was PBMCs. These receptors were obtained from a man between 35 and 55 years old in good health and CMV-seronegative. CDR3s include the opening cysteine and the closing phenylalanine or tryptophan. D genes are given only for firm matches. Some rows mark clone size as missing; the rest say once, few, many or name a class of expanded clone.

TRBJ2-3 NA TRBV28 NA CASSSIADKVPDTQYF TGTGCCAGCAGTTCTATAGCGGATAAAGTCCCAGATACGCAGTATTTT
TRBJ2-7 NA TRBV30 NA CAWRVDTAYEQYF TGTGCCTGGAGGGTAGACACCGCCTACGAGCAGTACTTC
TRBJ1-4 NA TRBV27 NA CASSLSGRRDGQEKLFF TGTGCCAGCAGTTTATCGGGGCGGCGGGACGGGCAGGAAAAACTGTTTTTT
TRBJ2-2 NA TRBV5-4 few CASTFGGVGLGTGELFF TGTGCCAGCACCTTCGGAGGGGTAGGACTGGGCACCGGGGAGCTGTTTTTT
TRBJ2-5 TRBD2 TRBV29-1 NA CSGSKLAGVPGTQYF TGCAGCGGGTCGAAACTAGCGGGAGTGCCTGGGACCCAGTACTTC
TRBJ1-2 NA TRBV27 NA CASSTRQAAQANYGYTF TGTGCCAGCAGTACGAGACAGGCAGCACAGGCTAACTATGGCTACACCTTC
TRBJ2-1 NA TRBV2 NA CASSDRERNEQFF TGTGCCAGCAGTGACCGGGAGCGTAATGAGCAGTTCTTC
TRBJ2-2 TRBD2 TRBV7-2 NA CASSFSGATGELFF TGTGCCAGCAGCTTTAGCGGGGCCACCGGGGAGCTGTTTTTT
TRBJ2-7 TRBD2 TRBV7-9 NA CASSLPGLAGFEQYF TGTGCCAGCAGCTTACCCGGACTAGCGGGATTCGAGCAGTACTTC
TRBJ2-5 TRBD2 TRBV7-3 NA CASSASGQETQYF TGTGCCAGCAGCGCTAGCGGCCAAGAGACCCAGTACTTC
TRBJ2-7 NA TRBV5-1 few CASSLGLSHEQYF TGCGCCAGCAGCTTGGGACTGAGCCACGAGCAGTACTTC
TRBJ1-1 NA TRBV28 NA CTSSLIGGTEAFF TGTACCAGCAGTTTAATAGGGGGCACTGAAGCTTTCTTT
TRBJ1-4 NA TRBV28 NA CASSLLGTQNEKLFF TGTGCCAGCAGTTTATTGGGGACACAGAATGAAAAACTGTTTTTT
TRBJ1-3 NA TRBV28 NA CASRSEGIKPWSGNTIYF TGTGCCAGCAGGAGCGAGGGCATTAAACCCTGGTCCGGAAACACCATATATTTT
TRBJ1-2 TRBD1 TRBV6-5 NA CASSSRAGTERFDAF TGTGCCAGCAGTTCCCGCGCCGGGACAGAACGATTCGACGCCTTC
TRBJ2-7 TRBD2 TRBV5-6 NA CASSLPGLGYEQYF TGTGCCAGCAGCCTCCCCGGACTAGGGTACGAGCAGTACTTC
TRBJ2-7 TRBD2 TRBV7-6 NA CASSPVGLAGSYEQYF TGTGCCAGCAGCCCGGTAGGGCTAGCGGGAAGTTACGAGCAGTACTTC
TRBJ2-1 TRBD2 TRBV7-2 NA CASSKDLAGGAYNEQFF TGTGCCAGCAGCAAAGATCTAGCGGGAGGGGCCTACAATGAGCAGTTCTTC
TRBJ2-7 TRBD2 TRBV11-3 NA CASSSIQTSGERASYEQYF TGTGCCAGCAGCTCAATCCAGACTAGCGGGGAGAGGGCCTCCTACGAGCAGTACTTC
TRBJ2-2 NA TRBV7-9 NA CASSSPESLTGELFF TGTGCCAGCAGCTCACCTGAGTCGCTTACCGGGGAGCTGTTTTTT
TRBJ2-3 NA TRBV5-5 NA CASSLSQRGTDTQYF TGTGCCAGCAGCTTAAGTCAGCGGGGCACAGATACGCAGTATTTT
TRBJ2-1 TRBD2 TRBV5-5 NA CASSRTRESYNEQFF TGTGCCAGCAGCCGGACGCGGGAGTCCTACAATGAGCAGTTCTTC
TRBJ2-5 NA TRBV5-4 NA CASSPEGGQQTQYF TGTGCCAGCAGCCCCGAGGGGGGGCAACAGACCCAGTACTTC
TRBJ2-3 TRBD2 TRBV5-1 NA CASRLAGPSTDTQYF TGCGCCAGCAGACTAGCGGGGCCTTCCACAGATACGCAGTATTTT
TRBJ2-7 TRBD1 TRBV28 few CASSLGQGGYEQYF TGTGCCAGCAGTTTGGGACAGGGTGGTTACGAGCAGTACTTC
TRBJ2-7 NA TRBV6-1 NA CASSVDRTYEQYF TGTGCCAGCAGTGTGGACAGAACCTACGAGCAGTACTTC
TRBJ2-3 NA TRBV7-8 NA CASSEEVYTQYF TGTGCCAGCAGCGAAGAGGTATATACGCAGTATTTT
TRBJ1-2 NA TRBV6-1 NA CASSEGQGNYGYTF TGTGCCAGCAGTGAAGGGCAGGGTAACTATGGCTACACCTTC
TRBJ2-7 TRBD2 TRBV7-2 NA CASSTRTSEMPGSYEQYF TGTGCCAGCAGCACCCGGACTAGCGAGATGCCCGGCTCCTACGAGCAGTACTTC
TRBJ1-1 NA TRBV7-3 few CASSSEPTLNTEAFF TGTGCCAGCAGCTCCGAACCTACCCTGAACACTGAAGCTTTCTTT
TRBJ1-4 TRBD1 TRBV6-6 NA CASKSETGGFYEKLFF TGTGCCAGCAAGTCCGAGACAGGGGGCTTTTATGAAAAACTGTTTTTT
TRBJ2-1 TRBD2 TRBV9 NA CASSLGLAVYNEQFF TGTGCCAGCAGCCTCGGACTAGCGGTCTACAATGAGCAGTTCTTC
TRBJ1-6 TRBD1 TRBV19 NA CASSTRGPNSPLHF TGTGCCAGTAGTACCAGGGGGCCGAATTCACCCCTCCACTTT
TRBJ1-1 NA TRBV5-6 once CASSLAGPYTEAFF TGTGCCAGCAGCTTGGCAGGGCCCTACACTGAAGCTTTCTTT
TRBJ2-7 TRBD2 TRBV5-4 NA CASSSARGGATTSYEQYF TGTGCCAGCAGCTCCGCCCGGGGGGGCGCCACAACCTCCTACGAGCAGTACTTC
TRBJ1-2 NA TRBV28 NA CASTGQRGSIAPGGYTF TGTGCCAGCACAGGGCAAAGGGGGTCGATTGCCCCTGGGGGCTACACCTTC
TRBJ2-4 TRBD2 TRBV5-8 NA CASSEGDGTSGKIAKNIQYF TGTGCCAGCAGCGAGGGGGACGGGACTAGCGGAAAGATAGCCAAAAACATTCAGTACTTC
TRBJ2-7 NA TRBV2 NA CASSGRGDEQYF TGTGCCAGCAGTGGCCGCGGGGACGAGCAGTACTTC
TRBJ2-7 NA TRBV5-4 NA CASSLPSAGYEQYF TGTGCCAGCAGCTTACCTAGCGCCGGTTACGAGCAGTACTTC
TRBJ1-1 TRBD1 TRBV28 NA CASSSPWDRGNTEAFF TGTGCCAGCAGTTCCCCCTGGGACAGGGGAAACACTGAAGCTTTCTTT
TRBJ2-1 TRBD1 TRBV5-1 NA CASSLIFSGQGYNEQFF TGCGCCAGCAGCTTGATCTTCTCGGGACAGGGCTACAATGAGCAGTTCTTC
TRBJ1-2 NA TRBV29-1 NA CSVGWGPTSNYGYTF TGCAGCGTTGGATGGGGGCCTACTTCTAACTATGGCTACACCTTC
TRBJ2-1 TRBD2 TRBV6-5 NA CASRELAGGYNEQFF TGTGCCAGCAGGGAACTAGCGGGAGGGTACAATGAGCAGTTCTTC
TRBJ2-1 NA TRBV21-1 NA CASSKGGRSSYNEQFF TGTGCCAGCAGCAAAGGGGGCAGGAGCTCCTACAATGAGCAGTTCTTC